A selection of T cell receptor beta chains follows, all from one sample in a study of T-cell reconstitution after alpha-beta-depleted transplantation in children. TCRdb passed the PCR reads through MiXCR, listing each CDR3 protein once. The sample lists about 580,000 distinct CDR3 sequences; under 30% were seen once. This sample comprised PBMCs, mostly from graft donor cells, obtained 360 days after TCRalphabeta/CD19-depleted stem cell transplant. These receptors came from a boy in the first two years of life who had a stem cell transplant for acute myeloid leukemia, so the T cells may come from the graft donor. CDR3s include the opening cysteine and the closing phenylalanine or tryptophan. A D gene is named only where the DNA matches it firmly. Size is stated for part of the rows, as once, few or many counts, or as a class when the clone is expanded.

- - TRBJ2-6 TRBV11-1 TGTCCCAGCAGCTTCGTGGCAGTTCGAAGCTCTGGGGCCAACGTCCTGACTTTC CPSSFVAVRSSGANVLTF
- few TRBJ2-4 TRBV27 TGTGCCAGCAGTTTATCTCAGGGAAACATTCAGTACTTC CASSLSQGNIQYF
- - TRBJ2-5 TRBV12-3/TRBV12-4 TGTGCCAGCAGACAATCCAGGTTGGAGGAGACCCAGTACTTC CASRQSRLEETQYF
- many TRBJ1-6 TRBV6-5 TGTGCCAGCAGCCGACAGGTCGCAAATTCACCCCTCCACTTT CASSRQVANSPLHF
- - TRBJ2-3 TRBV28 TGTGCCAGCAGTTTGGGACCGCTAGCGTGGAGCACAGATACGCAGTTTTTT CASSLGPLAWSTDTQFF
- - TRBJ1-1 TRBV4-1 TGCGCCAGCAGCCAAGACCCAGGACTAACTGAAGCTTTCTTT CASSQDPGLTEAFF
- many TRBJ1-4 TRBV27 TGTGCCAGCGGGAGGGGGAAACTGTTTTTT CASGRGKLFF
- few TRBJ2-7 TRBV12-3/TRBV12-4 TGTGCCAGTGGGACAGATTTTTGGGAGGCGCAGTACTTC CASGTDFWEAQYF
- few TRBJ1-1 TRBV20-1 TGCAGTGCTAGAGATCTATATTCGCCTCAGAACACTGAAGCTTTCTTT CSARDLYSPQNTEAFF
- many TRBJ2-5 TRBV6-2/TRBV6-3 TGTGCCAGCAGTTACAGAAAAGAGACCCAGTACTTC CASSYRKETQYF
- many TRBJ2-7 TRBV12-3/TRBV12-4 TGTGCCAGCAGCAAACCCAGTTTGCCCCACGAGCAGTACTTC CASSKPSLPHEQYF
- many TRBJ2-2 TRBV29-1 TGCAGCGTTAAGCCGGGACCCACGGGCACCGGGGAGCTGTTTTTT CSVKPGPTGTGELFF
- few TRBJ2-2 TRBV4-3 TGCGCCAGCAGCCAAGAAAGAGCGGCGGACACCGGGGAGCTGTTTTTT CASSQERAADTGELFF
- - TRBJ1-1 TRBV29-1 TGCAGCGTTGATCGGGGGGAGAGAAACACTGAAGCTTTCTTT CSVDRGERNTEAFF
TRBD2 - TRBJ2-2 TRBV12-3/TRBV12-4 TGTGCCAGCAGTTCGCGGGGGGCAGGAGCCGGGGAGCTGTTTTTT CASSSRGAGAGELFF
TRBD1 many TRBJ2-1 TRBV5-1 TGCGCCAGCAGCTCCAGGGGGTCGTCCTACAATGAGCAGTTCTTC CASSSRGSSYNEQFF
TRBD2 few TRBJ2-3 TRBV6-5 TGTGCCAGCAGTTACCGGAGTAGCGGGGGGGGGACACATACGCAGTATTTT CASSYRSSGGGTHTQYF
- - TRBJ2-2 TRBV24-1 TGTGCCACCAGTGATTGGAGGGGGAACACCGGGGAGCTGTTTTTT CATSDWRGNTGELFF
- - TRBJ1-1 TRBV6-1 TGTGCCAGCAGTGAAGCCCCCTCGACCGGCGCTTTCTTT CASSEAPSTGAFF
- - TRBJ2-1 TRBV24-1 TGTGCCACCAGTGCCCTGGGCAATGAGCAGTTCTTC CATSALGNEQFF
- - TRBJ2-2 TRBV20-1 TGCAGTGCTTGGACAGCGAACACCGGGGAGCTGTTTTTT CSAWTANTGELFF
- - TRBJ2-3 TRBV7-2 TGTGCCAGCAGCTTAATGGGGGGCGTTAAAGCAGATACGCAGTATTTT CASSLMGGVKADTQYF
- - TRBJ1-2 TRBV29-1 TGCAGCGTTGGAACTAATTCGGGCGGGGGTCTTGGCTACACCTTC CSVGTNSGGGLGYTF
TRBD1 few TRBJ1-1 TRBV6-5 TGTGCCAGCAGTTACTCAGACAGGGGCACTGAAGCTTTCTTT CASSYSDRGTEAFF
TRBD1 - TRBJ1-1 TRBV29-1 TGCAGCGTTGGTTTAGGCCCAGGACAGGACTTATACACTGAAGCTTTCTTT CSVGLGPGQDLYTEAFF
- - TRBJ2-6 TRBV21-1 TGTGCCAGCAGCAAAGTTACAGGGGAAAAGTCTGGGGCCAACGTCCTGACTTTC CASSKVTGEKSGANVLTF
TRBD1 few TRBJ1-1 TRBV25-1 TGTGCCAGCATGGGGCAGGGGGACACTGAAGCTTTCTTT CASMGQGDTEAFF
- - TRBJ2-3 TRBV18 TGTGCCAGCTCACCACTCGAGGCAGATACGCAGTATTTT CASSPLEADTQYF
- few TRBJ2-5 TRBV7-9 TGTGCCAGCAGCCAAAGCGAGGTCGGTGGAGAGACCCAGTACTTC CASSQSEVGGETQYF
- many TRBJ2-5 TRBV28 TGTGCCAGCAACCCCGTTGGGATCGTCCAAGAGACCCAGTACTTC CASNPVGIVQETQYF
- - TRBJ2-2 TRBV10-3 TGTGCCATCAGTGAGCAAATGGAGCTGTTTTTT CAISEQMELFF
- many TRBJ1-1 TRBV28 TGTGCCAGCAGTTTCCGGCCGAACACTGAAGCTTTCTTT CASSFRPNTEAFF
TRBD2 many TRBJ2-7 TRBV6-5 TGTGCCAGCAGTTTTACTAGCGGGGCCTACGAGCAGTACTTC CASSFTSGAYEQYF
TRBD2 - TRBJ2-5 TRBV7-6 TGTGCCAGCAGCTCTATTTATAGCGGGGGGCAGGTGGAGACCCAGTACTTC CASSSIYSGGQVETQYF
- many TRBJ2-1 TRBV29-1 TGCAGCGTTGGGGGGTGGAATGAGCAGTTCTTC CSVGGWNEQFF
TRBD1 - TRBJ2-7 TRBV14 TGTGCCAGTAATTCACAGGGGTCCCGCTACGAGCAGTACTTC CASNSQGSRYEQYF
- once TRBJ2-7 TRBV4-3 TGCGCCAGCAGCCCCTGGGCCAGAACCTACGAGCAGTACTTC CASSPWARTYEQYF
TRBD1 many TRBJ1-4 TRBV12-3/TRBV12-4 TGTGCCAGCAGTCGGACAGGACGTGGCGAAAAACTGTTTTTT CASSRTGRGEKLFF
TRBD2 - TRBJ2-2 TRBV3-1 TGTGCCAGCAGCCAAGATACGGGGGGGTCCACCGGGGAGCTGTTTTTT CASSQDTGGSTGELFF
- - TRBJ2-3 TRBV12-5 TGTGCTAGTGGTTCCGCGACAGGTGCTAGCACAGATACGCAGTATTTT CASGSATGASTDTQYF
TRBD2 once TRBJ2-3 TRBV12-3/TRBV12-4 TGTGCCAGCAGCCGTACCGGGACTAGCGGGGGGGCGGGTAGCACAGATACGCAGTATTTT CASSRTGTSGGAGSTDTQYF
- few TRBJ2-6 TRBV18 TGTGCCAGCTCACAGGGGCAGGGCGGGGCCAACGTCCTGACTTTC CASSQGQGGANVLTF
TRBD1 few TRBJ1-3 TRBV6-5 TGTGCCAGCAGTTACGCCGCACAGGGGGCGTTTGGAAACACCATATATTTT CASSYAAQGAFGNTIYF
TRBD1 few TRBJ2-7 TRBV20-1 TGCAGTGCTAACCCAGGGGGCTACGAGCAGTACTTC CSANPGGYEQYF
- - TRBJ2-5 TRBV6-5 TGTGCCAGCAGTTTCACGCGGGACCCCTGGGGGACCCAGTACTTC CASSFTRDPWGTQYF
- many TRBJ1-2 TRBV20-1 TGCAGTGCTAGTAGGCCGGACTTACAAGGGCTGACCTATGGCTACACCTTC CSASRPDLQGLTYGYTF
- - TRBJ1-3 TRBV7-2 TGTGCCAGCAGCTTACCGGGGTTAGGGAACACCATATATTTT CASSLPGLGNTIYF
TRBD1 few TRBJ2-1 TRBV11-3 TGTGCCAGCCGAGATCGGGACAGGGGATACAATGAGCAGTTCTTC CASRDRDRGYNEQFF
TRBD1 few TRBJ2-3 TRBV5-5 TGTGCCAGCAGCTTGGGGACAGGGGAAGGCACAGATACGCAGTATTTT CASSLGTGEGTDTQYF
- once TRBJ1-1 TRBV18 TGTGCCAGCTCACCACTTGGGTATGGAGCTTTCTTT CASSPLGYGAFF
- many TRBJ2-4 TRBV4-1 TGCGCCAGCAGCCAAGGGCAGGAGGACATTCAGTACTTC CASSQGQEDIQYF